One and the same sample provided the 21 T cell receptor beta chains below, sequenced in a study of radiotherapy plus CTLA-4 blockade in lung cancer. Sequencing was performed with immunoSEQ multiplex PCR; in TCRdb, only in-frame clones are kept and a portion is missing. The sample lists roughly 66,000 clones, over 80% occurring once. The specimen was peripheral blood, collected from a patient treated with radiotherapy plus ipilimumab. Receptors were obtained from a human donor with non-small cell lung cancer who had a partial response to radiotherapy plus ipilimumab.

The chain carries TRBV5-1 and TRBJ2-2, with TRBD2 identical over 7 bases. CDR3 length: 18 amino acids. V dropped 4 bases and J dropped 0; count of bases not matched to a gene: 12. Looked up from germline, CDR1 is SGHRS and CDR2 is YFSETQ. CDR3 amino acids: CASSLGLRAGANTGELFF. As DNA, the CDR3 is TGCGCCAGCAGCCTTGGCTTACGGGCGGGAGCGAACACCGGGGAGCTGTTTTTT.

In its sample, this clone was seen once. Other DNA sequences in this sample translate to the same CDR3. V usage is TRBV5-4 and J usage is TRBJ2-3; TRBD2 aligns across 8 bases. The V and J ends lost 4 bases and 1 base, in that order; junction bases with no gene match: 11. CDR1 is SGHNT, CDR2 YYREEE, per germline (reference sequence). The CDR3 length is 17 residues. The CDR3: CASSDGGAGVRTDTQYF. The CDR3 nucleotides are TGTGCCAGCAGCGACGGGGGAGCGGGGGTTCGCACAGATACGCAGTATTTT.

This chain joins TRBV10-2 and TRBJ2-7; TRBD2 matches 10 bases. Germline V gene sequence: CDR1 WSHSY, CDR2 SAAADI. V was pared by 8 bases and J by 4 bases, with 8 bases of the junction left unmatched. The CDR3 has 14 amino acids. CDR3 sequence: CASGELAGAYEQYF. CDR3 nucleotide sequence: TGCGCCAGCGGGGAGCTAGCGGGAGCTTACGAGCAGTACTTC.

The rearrangement links TRBV7-2 to TRBJ2-1, with TRBD2 identical over 12 bases. The CDR3 is 16 amino acids. V shed 3 bases, J shed 9 bases, and the junction held 9 bases outside the gene matches. Germline CDR1 reads SGHTA; CDR2 reads FQGNSA. The CDR3 nucleotides are TGTGCCAGCAGCTTGGGCCGACTAGCGGGAGTCGGTGAGCAGTTCTTC. It specifies CASSLGRLAGVGEQFF.

The rearrangement uses TRBV9 and TRBJ2-7; 9 nucleotides line up with TRBD2. The CDR3 extends over 15 amino acids. Germline CDR1 is SGDLS and CDR2 is YYNGEE. Germline trimming cut 0 bases from V and 6 bases from J; bases unmatched to any gene: 7. CDR3 region: CASSVGLAGEGEQYF. The CDR3 coding sequence is TGTGCCAGCAGCGTAGGGTTAGCGGGAGAGGGCGAGCAGTACTTC. Using reference TRBV9 and TRBJ2-7 for the parts outside the CDR3, the full variable domain is DSGVTQTPKHLITATGQRVTLRCSPRSGDLSVYWYQQSLDQGLQFLIQYYNGEERAKGNILERFSAQQFPDLHSELNLSSLELGDSALYFCASSVGLAGEGEQYFGPGTRLTVT.

This clone came up once. The chain employs TRBV7-6 and TRBJ2-7; 12 bases align to TRBD1. This CDR3 region has 14 residues. V shed 3 bases and J 7 bases; nucleotides not matched to a gene: 4. Germline-derived CDR1 and CDR2 are SGHVS and FNYEAQ. The CDR3 DNA reads as TGTGCCAGCAGCTTGGGACAGGGGGCCGGTGAGCAGTACTTC. Translated: CASSLGQGAGEQYF.

The chain couples TRBV4-1 to TRBJ2-1; 13 nucleotides align to TRBD2. Per the germline V gene, CDR1 is MGHRA and CDR2 is YSYEKL. The length of the CDR3 is 20 residues. J gave up 0 bases and V 4 bases, and 12 bases lay outside the gene matches. The CDR3 loop is CASSRARRTSGGSSYNEQFF. CDR3 in DNA: TGCGCCAGCAGCCGAGCCCGCCGGACTAGCGGGGGTAGCTCCTACAATGAGCAGTTCTTC.

The chain has TRBV9 and TRBJ1-2, with 8 bases matching TRBD1. V was pared by 0 bases and J by 8 bases, with 18 bases of the junction left unmatched. The CDR3 is made up of 18 amino acids. Per the germline V gene, CDR1 is SGDLS and CDR2 is YYNGEE. The CDR3 bases are TGTGCCAGCAGCGTAGCCGAAGGAGGAGGACAGGGAGGCCGGGGCTACACCTTC. Protein product: CASSVAEGGGQGGRGYTF. Full variable domain (outside the CDR3, taken from reference TRBV9 and TRBJ1-2): DSGVTQTPKHLITATGQRVTLRCSPRSGDLSVYWYQQSLDQGLQFLIQYYNGEERAKGNILERFSAQQFPDLHSELNLSSLELGDSALYFCASSVAEGGGQGGRGYTFGSGTRLTVV.

The gene calls are TRBV29-1 and TRBJ1-2, with 8 bases identical to TRBD1. V was pared by 3 bases and J by 3 bases, with 9 bases of the junction left unmatched. Germline V gives CDR1 SQVTM, CDR2 ANQGSEA. The CDR3 length is 15 residues. The CDR3 here is CSVEDRTGFYYGYTF. The CDR3 region has the DNA TGCAGCGTTGAGGACAGGACAGGGTTCTACTATGGCTACACCTTC.

The count of this clone is one. DNA for the CDR3: TGTGCCAGCTTCGGGGACAGGGGGCTGGATGAAGCTTTCTTT. It yields the protein CASFGDRGLDEAFF. The chain has TRBV28 and TRBJ1-1, with 12 bases identical to TRBD1. CDR1 MDHEN and CDR2 SYDVKM come from the germline V gene. J was trimmed by 7 bases and V by 8 bases; bases with no gene match: 8. This CDR3 region has 14 residues.

V gene TRBV28 combines with J gene TRBJ2-1; 9 bases fit TRBD1. The trim removed 6 bases at V and 0 bases at J, leaving 3 bases unmatched. This CDR3 spans 15 amino acids. Germline values: CDR1 MDHEN, CDR2 SYDVKM. DNA for the CDR3: TGTGCCAGCAGCGGGACAGGGAACTCCTACAATGAGCAGTTCTTC. Its translation: CASSGTGNSYNEQFF.

The rearrangement links TRBV6-1 to TRBJ1-1; D remains unclear. The CDR3 has 13 residues. Germline-derived CDR1 and CDR2 are MNHNS and SASEGT. Trimming took off 5 bases at V and 2 bases at J, with 9 bases between the two ends. CDR3 DNA: TGTGCCAGCAGTACTACTGGCAACACTGAAGCTTTCTTT. Residues: CASSTTGNTEAFF.

V usage is TRBV7-2 and J usage is TRBJ2-5; weak D call: TRBD2 (5 bases). V dropped 7 bases and J dropped 5 bases, with 20 bases sitting between them. The CDR3 loop spans 15 amino acids. From germline, CDR1 is SGHTA and CDR2 FQGNSA. The CDR3 region is CASTLDWTLGETQYF. The DNA for the CDR3 is TGTGCCAGCACATTGGACTGGACCTTGGGGGAGACCCAGTACTTC.

The chain combines TRBV7-2 with TRBJ2-7; 13 positions agree with TRBD2. This CDR3 spans 14 amino acids. Germline lookup yields CDR1 SGHTA and CDR2 FQGNSA. Trimming removed 1 base from V and 6 bases from J; junction bases left unmatched: 0. CDR3 nucleotide sequence: TGTGCCAGCAGCTTAGGGACTAGCGGGAGCGAGCAGTACTTC. This sequence encodes CASSLGTSGSEQYF.

The chain combines TRBV25-1 with TRBJ2-7; D call uncertain. CDR3 length: 14 residues. Germline-derived CDR1 and CDR2 are MGHDK and SYGVNS. V lost 5 bases to trimming and J lost 2 bases, with 13 bases between them. The DNA of the CDR3 is TGTGCCAGCAGTAGTCCGAACAGACCCTACGAGCAGTACTTC. Translating it yields CASSSPNRPYEQYF.

The chain combines TRBV27 with TRBJ1-2, with 7 positions matching TRBD1. Germline CDR1 MNHEY, CDR2 SMNVEV (reference sequence). This CDR3 region has 15 residues. V lost 2 bases to trimming and J lost 4 bases; unmatched junction nucleotides: 7. For the CDR3, the DNA is TGTGCCAGCAGTTTAGGAGGGGGCGAAATCTATGGCTACACCTTC. Amino acids: CASSLGGGEIYGYTF.

This sequence joins TRBV30 and TRBJ1-2; D might be TRBD1 (5 bases). Germline V CDR1 and CDR2: GTSNPN, SVGIG (reference sequence). With 2 bases removed from V and 6 bases from J, the gap between germline ends came to 19 bases. The CDR3 contains 15 residues. CDR3 sequence (DNA): TGTGCCTGGAGTATCCCGGGGGAGGGGTGGCATGGCTACACCTTC. The encoded protein is CAWSIPGEGWHGYTF.

This sequence joins TRBV19 and TRBJ2-2, with a possible D match to TRBD1 (6 bases). The CDR3 loop spans 14 amino acids. The germline V gene encodes CDR1 LNHDA and CDR2 SQIVND (reference sequence). Between the trimmed V and J ends, which lost 2 bases and 5 bases, there was a span of 9 bases. The CDR3 reads CASSIMRGTGELFF. DNA for the CDR3: TGTGCCAGTAGTATAATGAGGGGGACCGGGGAGCTGTTTTTT.

V and J are TRBV2 and TRBJ2-1, with 8 bases matching TRBD2. Per germline, CDR1 SNHLY and CDR2 FYNNEI. Trimming at V came to 8 bases and at J to 6 bases, leaving 12 bases not matched to a gene. The CDR3 runs to 15 residues. The CDR3 DNA reads TGTGCCAGCCACTCTAGCGGGTTGGGGTTCAATGAGCAGTTCTTC. Its protein product is CASHSSGLGFNEQFF.

The J gene is TRBJ1-4, the V gene TRBV28; no firm D call. V gave up 5 bases and J gave up 0 bases, with 10 bases separating them. CDR1 and CDR2 from the germline V gene are MDHEN and SYDVKM. There are 15 residues in the CDR3. In DNA form, the CDR3 reads TGTGCCAGCAGTCCGAGCGGAGCAACTAATGAAAAACTGTTTTTT. This codes for CASSPSGATNEKLFF.

The chain joins TRBV10-3 to TRBJ2-1; TRBD2 agrees at 13 bases. The CDR3 totals 17 residues. The V gene end was trimmed by 3 bases and the J gene end by 1 base; junction bases not matched to a gene: 3. The germline V gene encodes CDR1 ENHRY and CDR2 SYGVKD. The CDR3 nucleotides read TGTGCCATCAGTGAAGGGACTAGCGGGACTTCCTACAATGAGCAGTTCTTC. Its translation is CAISEGTSGTSYNEQFF.